The 30 T cell receptor beta chains below come from one sample, sequenced in a study of CD8 T cells in Susac syndrome. Reverse transcription used roughly 0.45 to 1 ug RNA and random hexamers. In TCRdb, the immunoSEQ multiplex PCR reads were re-called with MiXCR into one record per CDR3 protein. Seen here are around 170,000 distinct CDR3 sequences, 95% observed once, and the top ten hold around 0.16%. The sequencing input was CD8+ T cells from PBMCs. The receptor set was obtained from a human donor with Susac syndrome.

The chain is built from TRBV9 and TRBJ2-5; TRBD1 matches at 10 bases. Germline CDR1 is SGDLS and CDR2 is YYNGEE. CDR3 length: 17 amino acids. Trimming took 0 bases from V and 1 from J; bases not matched to a gene: 6. The CDR3: CASSVGSGQGVQETQYF. In DNA, the CDR3 is TGTGCCAGCAGCGTAGGGTCCGGACAGGGGGTCCAAGAGACCCAGTACTTC.

The V and J genes are TRBV2 and TRBJ2-7; D might be TRBD1 (6 bases). The CDR3 length is 14 residues. From germline, CDR1 is SNHLY and CDR2 FYNNEI. Trimming stripped 8 bases from V and 6 bases from J, with 20 bases between. The CDR3 DNA follows: TGTGCCAGCCGGGTTGGGGGCGAGGAGGTCGAGCAGTACTTC. Amino acid sequence: CASRVGGEEVEQYF.

The chain has TRBV20-1 and TRBJ1-4; no definite D call. The germline V gene has CDR1 DFQATT and CDR2 SNEGSKA (reference sequence). This CDR3 region has 12 residues. Between the trimmed V and J ends, which lost 2 bases and 6 bases, there was a span of 7 bases. CDR3 DNA sequence: TGCAGTGCTAGATGGTTCGATGAAAAACTGTTTTTT. Translating gives CSARWFDEKLFF.

V gene TRBV2 combines with J gene TRBJ1-6; D is perhaps TRBD1 (5 bases). The germline gives CDR1 SNHLY, CDR2 FYNNEI. The ends were cut back, 7 bases at V and 9 bases at J, with 19 bases in the middle. The CDR3 loop spans 15 amino acids. The DNA of the CDR3 is TGTGCCAGCACCATTTACCTGGCAGGGACTTCACCCCTCCACTTT. Protein product: CASTIYLAGTSPLHF.

This chain links TRBV7-9 with TRBJ1-1, with D perhaps matching TRBD1 (5 bases). From germline, CDR1 is SEHNR and CDR2 FQNEAQ (reference sequence). Trimming took off 0 bases at V and 6 bases at J, with 14 bases between the two ends. The CDR3 is 15 residues long. CDR3 amino acids: CASSLARGTSPEAFF. CDR3 in DNA: TGTGCCAGCAGCTTAGCGCGGGGCACAAGCCCTGAAGCTTTCTTT.

The chain links TRBV2 to TRBJ2-1, with D hard to call. CDR3 length: 12 residues. Between the trimmed V and J ends, which lost 6 bases and 10 bases, there was a span of 13 bases. Germline V gene sequence: CDR1 SNHLY, CDR2 FYNNEI. This CDR3 reads CASSDSSPEQFF. The CDR3 region has the DNA TGTGCCAGCAGCGACTCATCGCCGGAGCAGTTCTTC. The whole variable domain, remainder taken from reference TRBV2 and TRBJ2-1, is EPEVTQTPSHQVTQMGQEVILRCVPISNHLYFYWYRQILGQKVEFLVSFYNNEISEKSEIFDDQFSVERPDGSNFTLKIRSTKLEDSAMYFCASSDSSPEQFFGPGTRLTVL.

The V and J genes are TRBV29-1 and TRBJ2-7, with D maybe TRBD2 (7 bases). The germline CDR1 and CDR2 sequences are SQVTM and ANQGSEA. This CDR3 is built from 14 residues. V gave up 2 bases and J gave up 0 bases, with 11 bases separating them. The CDR3 protein is CSVEWGGPSYEQYF. The CDR3 DNA reads TGCAGCGTTGAATGGGGGGGCCCCTCCTACGAGCAGTACTTC.

The V gene is TRBV11-2, the J gene TRBJ2-3, with TRBD1 identical over 7 bases. Germline trimming cut 5 bases from V and 0 bases from J; bases unmatched to any gene: 5. Germline V gene lookup returns CDR1 SGHAT and CDR2 FQNNGV. The CDR3 contains 15 residues. This CDR3 reads CASSMGQKSTDTQYF. The CDR3 DNA reads TGTGCCAGCAGCATGGGACAGAAGAGCACAGATACGCAGTATTTT.

J is TRBJ2-2 and V is TRBV19, with D unclear. The CDR3 runs 12 residues. Trimming took 8 bases from V and 6 from J, leaving 10 bases between them. Germline CDR1 is LNHDA and CDR2 is SQIVND (reference sequence). The CDR3 coding sequence is TGTGCCAGTGTCGGGTTGGCCGGGGAGCTGTTTTTT. It is translated as CASVGLAGELFF.

The rearrangement links TRBV7-8 to TRBJ2-7; a weak D match, TRBD2 (5 bases). V lost 5 bases and J lost 4, with 9 bases in between. The CDR3 spans 12 residues. CDR1 is SGHVS and CDR2 is FQNEAQ in the germline V gene. CDR3 region: CASSVGVYEQYF. The CDR3 bases are TGTGCCAGCAGCGTCGGGGTATACGAGCAGTACTTC.

The chain joins TRBV10-2 to TRBJ2-5; 10 nucleotides agree with TRBD1. Losses at the gene ends were 2 bases for V and 5 bases for J; bases not matched to a gene: 5. CDR1 and CDR2 from the germline V gene are WSHSY and SAAADI. This CDR3 region has 15 residues. The CDR3 loop reads CASSEEPGQGETQYF. CDR3 in DNA: TGCGCCAGCAGTGAGGAACCGGGACAGGGGGAGACCCAGTACTTC.

This chain uses TRBV2 with TRBJ2-7; D unresolved. Germline V CDR1 and CDR2: SNHLY, FYNNEI. Trimming stripped 8 bases from V and 0 bases from J, with 14 bases between. The CDR3 runs to 14 residues. CDR3 bases: TGTGCCAGCGGTCGACTTTCCAGCTCCTACGAGCAGTACTTC. It codes for CASGRLSSSYEQYF.

The genes are TRBV2 and TRBJ1-6; TRBD1 is a possible D gene (6 bases). The CDR3 loop spans 16 amino acids. Germline values: CDR1 SNHLY, CDR2 FYNNEI. Trimming took 7 bases from V and 6 from J, leaving 19 bases between them. CDR3: CASNGGRSRFNSPLHF. In DNA form, the CDR3 reads TGTGCCAGCAATGGGGGCCGCTCCCGGTTTAATTCACCCCTCCACTTT.

The rearrangement links TRBV20-1 to TRBJ2-5; no clear D. The CDR3 length is 15 residues. V was clipped by 3 bases and J by 2 bases, with 16 bases between them. Germline assignment: CDR1 DFQATT and CDR2 SNEGSKA (reference sequence). CDR3 sequence: CSARLVPVLQETQYF. CDR3 coding DNA: TGCAGTGCTAGGCTCGTCCCGGTACTTCAAGAGACCCAGTACTTC.

This clonotype was picked up one time. This rearrangement joins TRBV6-5 to TRBJ1-2, with unresolved D. In germline, CDR1 is MNHEY, CDR2 SVGAGI. The V gene lost 3 bases and the J gene lost 4 bases, with 12 bases spanning the gap. The CDR3 is 14 residues long. The CDR3 here is CASSYSTEPYGYTF. The CDR3, as DNA: TGTGCCAGCAGTTATTCCACAGAACCCTATGGCTACACCTTC.

The chain employs TRBV12-5 and TRBJ2-1, with a weak D call TRBD1 (6 bases). Germline lookup yields CDR1 LGHNT and CDR2 FRNRAP. V gave up 11 bases and J gave up 1 base, with 15 bases separating them. The CDR3 extends over 14 amino acids. The CDR3 reads CASSRGTSYNEQFF. DNA for the CDR3: TGTGCTTCGTCCAGGGGAACATCCTACAATGAGCAGTTCTTC.

This chain connects TRBV3-1 to TRBJ1-6; no clear D gene. Germline-derived CDR1 and CDR2 are LGHDT and YNNKEL (reference sequence). The V gene lost 1 base and the J gene lost 6 bases, with 13 bases spanning the gap. This CDR3 region has 16 residues. The CDR3, as DNA: TGTGCCAGCAGCCAAGGACTGGGAAGTGGTAATTCACCCCTCCACTTT. Protein product: CASSQGLGSGNSPLHF.

This chain joins TRBV27 and TRBJ1-1, with TRBD1 matching 7 bases. Germline CDR1 is MNHEY and CDR2 is SMNVEV (reference sequence). This CDR3 region has 15 residues. Trimming at V came to 5 bases and at J to 1 base, leaving 7 bases not matched to a gene. The DNA for the CDR3 is TGTGCCAGCAGTATCGCCGGGACAGCGAACACTGAAGCTTTCTTT. This gives the protein CASSIAGTANTEAFF.

This clonotype has just a few counts. The chain joins TRBV11-3 to TRBJ2-7; D is uncertain. Germline CDR1 is SGHNT and CDR2 is YENEEA. V was shortened by 6 bases and J by 3 bases, with 12 bases between the two germline ends. This CDR3 region has 13 residues. The CDR3 sequence: CASSPTGDYEQYF. The CDR3 DNA reads TGTGCCAGCAGTCCCACCGGAGACTACGAGCAGTACTTC. Full variable domain (rest looked up from reference TRBV11-3 and TRBJ2-7): EAGVVQSPRYKIIEKKQPVAFWCNPISGHNTLYWYLQNLGQGPELLIRYENEEAVDDSQLPKDRFSAERLKGVDSTLKIQPAELGDSAVYLCASSPTGDYEQYFGPGTRLTVT.

The chain carries TRBV20-1 and TRBJ2-3, with 9 nucleotides matching TRBD1. The germline V gene has CDR1 DFQATT and CDR2 SNEGSKA (reference sequence). The CDR3 covers 13 residues. The trim removed 6 bases at V and 6 bases at J, leaving 7 bases unmatched. As DNA, the CDR3 is TGCAGTGCCCAGGGACAGGGTGTTGATACGCAGTATTTT. This gives the protein CSAQGQGVDTQYF.

Of note for this clonotype: The junction shows a germline mismatch at one end, possibly a read error. In DNA form, the CDR3 reads TGTGCCAGCAGCTTGGCCTCGGGCTACGAGCAGTACTTC. Amino acids: CASSLASGYEQYF. The rearrangement joins TRBV5-1 to TRBJ2-7; no clear D. This CDR3 is built from 13 residues. The V gene's germline CDR1 is SGHRS and CDR2 YFSETQ.

This clonotype was observed a single time. The rearrangement links TRBV30 to TRBJ2-1; D remains ambiguous. V was cut by 3 bases and J by 4 bases, with 10 bases left in between. CDR1 is GTSNPN, CDR2 SVGIG, per germline (reference sequence). The CDR3 extends over 13 amino acids. Written as DNA, the CDR3 is TGTGCCTGGAGAGTGGACGGTTACAATGAGCAGTTCTTC. Its translation: CAWRVDGYNEQFF.

J is TRBJ2-1 and V is TRBV27; 13 positions match TRBD2. Unmatched junction bases numbered 9, after V lost 7 bases and J lost 9 bases. The CDR3 sequence is 15 residues long. The germline V gene encodes CDR1 MNHEY and CDR2 SMNVEV (reference sequence). CDR3 coding DNA: TGTGCCAGCACGGCCGGGACTAGCGGGATGGGTGAGCAGTTCTTC. Encoded protein: CASTAGTSGMGEQFF.

The chain couples TRBV6-2 or TRBV6-3 to TRBJ1-1; 9 bases are shared with TRBD1. This CDR3 is 16 amino acids long. Germline CDR1 is MNHEY and CDR2 is SVGEGT. V trimming: 4 bases; J trimming: 3 bases; junction bases outside the gene matches: 9. In DNA, the CDR3 is TGTGCCAGCAGTTGGGGCCGAGACAGGGGGGACACTGAAGCTTTCTTT. Its translation: CASSWGRDRGDTEAFF.

The chain links TRBV5-1 to TRBJ1-1; weak D call: TRBD1 (5 bases). The CDR3 contains 13 residues. V dropped 3 bases and J dropped 11 bases, with 17 bases sitting between them. Germline V CDR1 and CDR2: SGHRS, YFSETQ. DNA for the CDR3: TGCGCCAGCAGCTGGGAGGGAAGGGGTTGGGCTTTCTTT. This translates into CASSWEGRGWAFF.

This chain uses TRBV7-2 with TRBJ2-2, with D perhaps TRBD2 (5 bases). The CDR3 loop spans 14 amino acids. V was shortened by 1 base and J by 5 bases, with 8 bases between the two germline ends. Germline assignment: CDR1 SGHTA and CDR2 FQGNSA. CDR3 amino acids: CASSLESGTGELFF. The CDR3 DNA is TGTGCCAGCAGCTTAGAGTCGGGGACCGGGGAGCTGTTTTTT. The full variable domain, rest sourced from reference TRBV7-2 and TRBJ2-2, is GAGVSQSPSNKVTEKGKDVELRCDPISGHTALYWYRQSLGQGLEFLIYFQGNSAPDKSGLPSDRFSAERTGGSVSTLTIQRTQQEDSAVYLCASSLESGTGELFFGEGSRLTVL.

In its sample, this clonotype was seen once. The CDR3 sequence is CASSVEYAGFTEQYF. CDR3 DNA sequence: TGTGCCAGCAGCGTAGAGTATGCAGGATTCACCGAGCAGTACTTC. The V gene is TRBV9, the J gene TRBJ2-7; no firm D call. V lost 0 bases, J lost 6 bases, and 16 bases lay in between. Germline lookup yields CDR1 SGDLS and CDR2 YYNGEE. CDR3 length equals 15 residues.

The rearrangement links TRBV15 to TRBJ2-7; no reliable D call. Germline CDR1 reads LNHNV; CDR2 reads YYDKDF (reference sequence). This CDR3 is 13 amino acids long. The germline V and J ends were trimmed by 4 bases and 6 bases, with 13 bases remaining between them. CDR3 DNA sequence: TGTGCCACCAGCATGGGAAGGTCTGGCGAGCAGTACTTC. Protein sequence: CATSMGRSGEQYF.

The gene calls are TRBV29-1 and TRBJ2-1; D is ambiguous. Germline V gives CDR1 SQVTM, CDR2 ANQGSEA. Trimming cost V 3 bases and J 6 bases, with 15 bases left between them. This CDR3 is 14 amino acids long. Here the CDR3 reads CSVDLLASSNEQFF. The CDR3 region has the DNA TGCAGCGTTGACTTGCTGGCCTCAAGCAATGAGCAGTTCTTC.

The chain uses TRBV24-1 and TRBJ2-7, with 8 nucleotides matching TRBD1. The junction had 11 bases not matched to a gene; V was cut back by 9 bases and J by 5 bases. CDR1 KGHDR and CDR2 SFDVKD come from the germline V gene. This CDR3 spans 14 amino acids. The CDR3 sequence is CATRRSGGENEQYF. The CDR3 coding sequence is TGTGCCACCCGTCGGTCAGGGGGCGAAAACGAGCAGTACTTC.